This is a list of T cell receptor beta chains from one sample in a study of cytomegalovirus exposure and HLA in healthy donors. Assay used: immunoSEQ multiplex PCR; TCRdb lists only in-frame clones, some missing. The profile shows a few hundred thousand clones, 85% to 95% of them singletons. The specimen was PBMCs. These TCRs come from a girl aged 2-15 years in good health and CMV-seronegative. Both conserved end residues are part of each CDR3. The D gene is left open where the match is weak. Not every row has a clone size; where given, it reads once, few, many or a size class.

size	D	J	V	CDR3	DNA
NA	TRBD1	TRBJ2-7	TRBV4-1	CANSQLPGGQGDEQYF	TGCGCCAACAGCCAGCTCCCCGGAGGACAGGGAGACGAGCAGTACTTC
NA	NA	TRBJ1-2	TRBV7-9	CASSTEGGGPNYGYTF	TGTGCCAGCAGCACCGAGGGCGGGGGGCCTAACTATGGCTACACCTTC
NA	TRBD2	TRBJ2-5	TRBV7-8	CASSGRLAGGHETQYF	TGTGCCAGCAGCGGGAGACTAGCGGGAGGTCATGAGACCCAGTACTTC
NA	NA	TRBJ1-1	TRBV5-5	CASSQGQLNTEAFF	TGTGCCAGCAGCCAAGGACAGCTGAACACTGAAGCTTTCTTT
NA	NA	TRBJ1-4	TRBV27	CASSLRTEMGKLFF	TGTGCCAGCAGTTTACGGACTGAGATGGGAAAACTGTTTTTT
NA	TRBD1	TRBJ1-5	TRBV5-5	CASSLGGTDNQPQHF	TGTGCCAGCAGCTTGGGAGGGACAGACAATCAGCCCCAGCATTTT
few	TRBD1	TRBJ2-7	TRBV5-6	CASSFRDRGMSEQYF	TGTGCCAGCAGCTTCCGGGACAGGGGGATGAGCGAGCAGTACTTC
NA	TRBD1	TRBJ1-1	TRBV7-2	CASSLRGPLNTEAFF	TGTGCCAGCAGCTTAAGGGGGCCTTTGAACACTGAAGCTTTCTTT
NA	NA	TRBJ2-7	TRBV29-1	CSVLQGYEQYF	TGCAGCGTCCTACAGGGCTACGAGCAGTACTTC
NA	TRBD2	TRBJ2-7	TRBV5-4	CASGPRGTSGAYEQYF	TGTGCCAGCGGGCCTCGGGGGACTAGCGGTGCCTACGAGCAGTACTTC
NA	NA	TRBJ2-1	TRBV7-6	CASSLAFGGESSYNEQFF	TGTGCCAGCAGCTTAGCGTTCGGCGGGGAGAGCTCCTACAATGAGCAGTTCTTC
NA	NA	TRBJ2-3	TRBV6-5	CASSYMGARTDTQYF	TGTGCCAGCAGTTACATGGGGGCCCGCACAGATACGCAGTATTTT
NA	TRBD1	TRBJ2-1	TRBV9	CASSPAGGNEQFF	TGTGCCAGCAGCCCAGCAGGGGGAAATGAGCAGTTCTTC
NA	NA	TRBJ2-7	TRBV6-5	CASRPGTIGYEQYF	TGTGCCAGCAGACCGGGGACAATCGGCTACGAGCAGTACTTC
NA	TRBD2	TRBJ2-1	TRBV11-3	CASSLTSGYNEQFF	TGTGCCAGCAGCTTGACTAGCGGTTACAATGAGCAGTTCTTC